A few counts support the clone carrying this T cell receptor beta chain. The record originates from a study of blood T cell repertoires in COVID-19. Study-wide background: The study drew acute and convalescent COVID-19 samples from the United States, Italy and Spain.

This CDR3 spans 14 amino acids. The germline V gene encodes CDR1 MRHNA and CDR2 SNTAGT. The V and J ends lost 6 bases and 6 bases, in that order; junction bases with no gene match: 5. In the authors' workflow: How many nucleated cells were present was estimated from reference gene primer amplification. The data were produced by immunoSEQ multiplex PCR, yet TCRdb's version contains in-frame clones alone and is incomplete. The D gene and trimming were derived from the DNA, and the V and J assignments and clone size from that table. The data contain over 150,000 clones, approximately 90% of them seen just once; the ten biggest clones take up just under 0.9%.

V usage is TRBV6-4 and J usage is TRBJ2-3; TRBD2 aligns across 11 bases. Sequenced material: peripheral blood. The origin of this receptor is a woman younger than 35 who had recovered from COVID-19. The CDR3 loop reads CASSRLAGSDTQYF. As DNA, the CDR3 is TGTGCCAGCAGCCGACTAGCGGGATCCGATACGCAGTATTTT.